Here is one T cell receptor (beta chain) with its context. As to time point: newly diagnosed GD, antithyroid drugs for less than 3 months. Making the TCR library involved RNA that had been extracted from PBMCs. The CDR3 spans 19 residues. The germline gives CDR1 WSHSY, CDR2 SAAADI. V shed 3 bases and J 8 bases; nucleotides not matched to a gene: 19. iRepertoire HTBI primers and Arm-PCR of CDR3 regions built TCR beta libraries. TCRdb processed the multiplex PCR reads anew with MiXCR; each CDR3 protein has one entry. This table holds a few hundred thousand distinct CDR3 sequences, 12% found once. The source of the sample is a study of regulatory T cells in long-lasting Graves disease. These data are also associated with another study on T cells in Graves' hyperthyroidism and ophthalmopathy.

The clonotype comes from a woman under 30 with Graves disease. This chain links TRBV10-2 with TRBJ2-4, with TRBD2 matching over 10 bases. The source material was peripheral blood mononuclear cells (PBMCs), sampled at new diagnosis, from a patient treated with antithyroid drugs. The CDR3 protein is CASSDLDKLAGEGWDIQYF. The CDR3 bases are TGCGCCAGCAGTGATTTAGATAAGCTAGCGGGGGAAGGTTGGGACATTCAGTACTTC.